The sequence of this T cell receptor (beta chain) was determined in a study of blood T cell repertoires in COVID-19. Overall study: COVID-19 samples collected from the United States, Italy and Spain covered acute and convalescent phases. The analysed material was cDNA or gDNA that came from T cells, B-cell-depleted T cells, or PBMCs.

Per the authors' pipeline: Scientists estimated how many nucleated cells there were by amplifying reference gene primers. Some clones are missing from TCRdb's copy, which holds only in-frame ones; the method was immunoSEQ multiplex PCR. Clone size and V and J calls were adopted from that table, with D and trimming inferred from the DNA. Of approximately 110,000 clones in the sample, 85% are singletons; the top ten hold roughly an eighth. This CDR3 region has 15 residues. Per germline, CDR1 MRHNA and CDR2 SNTAGT. V dropped 7 bases and J dropped 5 bases, with 17 bases sitting between them. V is TRBV6-4 and J is TRBJ2-2, with D perhaps matching TRBD2 (5 bases). Sequenced material: peripheral blood. This receptor was identified in a human donor in a cohort sampled during active COVID-19. CDR3 sequence (DNA): TGTGCCAGCATCGAGGGATCTCTAGGAACCGGGGAGCTGTTTTTT. Translation: CASIEGSLGTGELFF.